The following is a T cell receptor beta chain sequence with its context. This clone occurred a few times. This clone's antigen is unknown. No much larger clone exists at a distance of one base, and base qualities are not known. The sample is drawn from a study of beta chain features in type 1 diabetes (dated 2018 in TCRdb). About the full investigation: Mean age, gender distribution, total cell number and subset yield did not differ between patients and healthy donors. A total of 90 million to 120 million sorted cells were examined across all samples, and a strong correlation was observed between cell number per subset and RNA yield. In the study, recently diagnosed type 1 diabetes patients and matched healthy donors were compared on the TCRB repertoires of their sorted circulating CD4+ T cell subsets. Regulatory and stem cell-like memory subsets were isolated from only 8 patients and about 8 healthy donors, whereas naive and central memory subsets came from all 30 or so donors.

What the research found in general, with its limitations: Because cDNA was sequenced instead of genomic DNA, activated cells with high expression could be over-represented, although the groups did not differ in activation or CD3 levels. Because small numbers of individuals were included in the HLA sub-analyses, any influence of HLA type on TCRB rearrangement was left unresolved. Patients with type 1 diabetes made fewer insertions and deleted more nucleotides at VDJ recombination sites, implying thymic rearrangement abnormalities. Naive, central memory and regulatory TCRB repertoires appeared to be more alike among patients than among healthy donors. PCR might favor shorter templates, but patient and control samples were amplified and corrected together, so any skew would affect both groups equally. A moderate but significant shortening of TCRB CDR3 length was observed in type 1 diabetes patients in all four CD4+ subsets.

The High Capacity cDNA Reverse Transcription Kit was used to reverse transcribe all of the isolated RNA, meaning that expressed TCRB transcripts were what got sequenced. Deep immunoSEQ sequencing was performed on naive, central memory and regulatory T cell samples, with an average of roughly 3.6 million total reads per sample. After sorted cells were lysed in RLT buffer, RNA was extracted with DNase-treated RNeasy Micro or Mini kits, with the choice depending on cell number. Each cell subset was processed separately to prevent cross-contamination, with patient and healthy donor samples processed together. TCRB sequences were amplified from cDNA with the immunoSEQ multiplex PCR, producing 87-bp fragments spanning the CDR3 region. Sequencing of the amplicons was done on the Illumina HiSeq platform. On the authors' methods: Synthetic template baselines were used to correct PCR bias computationally, reads within Hamming distance 2 were collapsed together, and singletons that could not be merged were discarded. Reads were aligned against IMGT so that V, D and J genes, CDR3 length and insertions or deletions at six rearrangement sites could be assigned. Clonotype counts were normalized to sorted cell number within each subset before computing true diversity and Gini coefficients with the tcR R package. The overlap coefficient, calculated on TCRB nucleotide sequences, was used to measure repertoire sharing. Out-of-frame TCRB sequences from naive cells were analyzed to stand in for the pre-selection repertoire. TCRdb provides this immuneACCESS table in a form limited to in-frame rearrangements. Some clones are lacking; in checked studies, under half of them reflect an unresolved V gene, and why the rest are absent is not known. Clone size and V and J calls were adopted from that table, with D and trimming inferred from the DNA. The sample table lists 240,000 or so clones, approximately 14% of them with a count of one. About 0.018% of the sample comes from the top ten.

The CDR3 goes from the cysteine to the phenylalanine over 12 residues. The read is trimmed to its CDR3 DNA, 36 bases read in frame from base 1. From V the trimming removes 4 bases and from J it removes 6 bases, while the gene matches leave 5 bases of the junction unaccounted for. According to the germline V gene (reference sequence), CDR1 reads GTSNPN and CDR2 reads SVGIG. A single peripheral blood draw of approximately 0.11 L on average was collected from each donor into heparinised tubes. A BD FACSAria II and a panel including CD45RO, CCR7, CD25, CD127, CD95 and CD27 were used to sort naive, central memory, regulatory and stem cell-like memory CD4+ T cells. A purity above 95% was achieved for all sorted populations. PBMCs were separated immediately by Lymphoprep density gradient centrifugation and were stained directly, without being cultured. To minimize batch effects, samples were stained and sorted in pairs, one healthy donor with one patient per experiment.

The source material was naive CD4+ T cells from blood. The cell subset or site label here, explained by the study, means: true naive CD4+ T cells. The source of this sequence is a man aged 30 to 45 with type 1 diabetes. The chain is encoded by TRBV30 joined to TRBJ2-7; TRBD1 aligns with 8 central bases. The CDR3 region has the sequence CAWTLGQGEQYF. The bases are TGTGCCTGGACCCTAGGACAGGGCGAGCAGTACTTC.